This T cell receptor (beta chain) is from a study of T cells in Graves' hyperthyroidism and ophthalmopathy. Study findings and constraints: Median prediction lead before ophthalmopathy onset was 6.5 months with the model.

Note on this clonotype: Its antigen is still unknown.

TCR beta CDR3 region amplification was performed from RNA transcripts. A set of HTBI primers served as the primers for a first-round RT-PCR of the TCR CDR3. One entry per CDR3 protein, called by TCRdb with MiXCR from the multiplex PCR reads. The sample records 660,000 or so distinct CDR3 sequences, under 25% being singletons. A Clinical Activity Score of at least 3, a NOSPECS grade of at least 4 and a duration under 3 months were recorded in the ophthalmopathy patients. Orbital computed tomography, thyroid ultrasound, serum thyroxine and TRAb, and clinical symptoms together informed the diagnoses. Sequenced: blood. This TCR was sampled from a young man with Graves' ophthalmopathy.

The CDR3 nucleotides are TGTGCCACCCAGGCAGGGACTTCTGGGGCCAACGTCCTGACTTTC. Its protein product is CATQAGTSGANVLTF. The rearrangement uses TRBV10-3 and TRBJ2-6; possible D gene TRBD2, 6 bases. In germline, CDR1 is ENHRY, CDR2 SYGVKD. The CDR3 consists of 15 residues. Trimming stripped 10 bases from V and 1 base from J, with 14 bases between.